This T cell receptor (beta chain) derives from a study of T-cell reconstitution after alpha-beta-depleted transplantation in children. This clonotype showed up just a few times. Germline V CDR1 and CDR2: MNHEY, SVGEGT. This CDR3 is 12 amino acids long. This sample's TCRbeta library carried unique molecular identifier barcodes. MiXCR was run by TCRdb on the PCR reads, yielding one entry per CDR3 protein. The sample holds about 690,000 distinct CDR3 sequences, 16% seen once. The sample consisted of PBMCs from the stem cell graft donor, taken from the stem cell graft. This chain links TRBV6-2 or TRBV6-3 with TRBJ2-5; unclear D gene. The J call is in doubt because the DNA end fits TRBJ2-4 better. The sequence was obtained from a human donor who donated a stem cell graft to a child with acute myeloid leukemia. The CDR3 DNA follows: TGTGCCAGCAGTCGTCTAGTACCCATTCAGTACTTC. Translated: CASSRLVPIQYF.